These 28 T cell receptor beta chains were all obtained from the same sample, sequenced in a study of blood T cell repertoires in COVID-19. The data were produced by immunoSEQ multiplex PCR, yet TCRdb's version contains in-frame clones alone and is incomplete. The data show 180,000 or so clones, with roughly 85% seen just once and about 8.2% held by the top ten. Sequences were obtained from peripheral blood. The receptors originated from a man aged 60-69 years with acute or convalescent COVID-19.

The V call is TRBV9, the J call TRBJ1-1; 10 nucleotides align to TRBD1. Germline values: CDR1 SGDLS, CDR2 YYNGEE. Trimming cost V 4 bases and J 1 base; bases outside gene matches: 4. This CDR3 is built from 15 residues. Here the CDR3 reads CASSPRTGGNTEAFF. CDR3 nucleotides: TGTGCCAGCAGCCCCAGGACAGGGGGGAACACTGAAGCTTTCTTT. The complete variable domain, with remaining parts taken from reference TRBV9 and TRBJ1-1, reads DSGVTQTPKHLITATGQRVTLRCSPRSGDLSVYWYQQSLDQGLQFLIQYYNGEERAKGNILERFSAQQFPDLHSELNLSSLELGDSALYFCASSPRTGGNTEAFFGQGTRLTVV.

This chain connects TRBV7-9 to TRBJ2-5; D unresolved. The CDR3 runs to 14 residues. V was pared by 5 bases and J by 1 base, with 11 bases between. The germline V gene encodes CDR1 SEHNR and CDR2 FQNEAQ (reference sequence). The CDR3 DNA is TGTGCCAGCAGCCAAGCGCCCAGCCAAGAGACCCAGTACTTC. Protein: CASSQAPSQETQYF.

This clone was recorded a few times. The chain is built from TRBV4-2 and TRBJ2-7, with a possible D match to TRBD2 (6 bases). Germline lookup yields CDR1 LGHNA and CDR2 YNFKEQ. V lost 0 bases, J lost 2 bases, and 17 bases lay in between. The CDR3 is made up of 17 amino acids. The CDR3 nucleotides are TGTGCCAGCAGCCAAGAAGGGGAGACTAGTAATCCCTACGAGCAGTACTTC. This sequence encodes CASSQEGETSNPYEQYF.

J is TRBJ1-4 and V is TRBV18; the match to TRBD1 covers 8 bases. CDR3 length: 15 amino acids. Germline lookup yields CDR1 KGHSH and CDR2 LQKENI. J lost 7 bases, V lost 6 bases, and 10 bases had no gene match. This CDR3 is CASSANGQGTEKLFF. The CDR3 coding sequence is TGTGCCAGCTCGGCGAATGGACAGGGTACTGAAAAACTGTTTTTT.

The chain links TRBV27 to TRBJ1-6; maybe TRBD1 (6 bases). V lost 8 bases, J lost 0 bases, and 14 bases lay in between. Germline values: CDR1 MNHEY, CDR2 SMNVEV (reference sequence). There are 16 residues in the CDR3. In DNA, the CDR3 is TGTGCCAGCCAAGCCGGCAGGGGCTCCTATAATTCACCCCTCCACTTT. Its translation is CASQAGRGSYNSPLHF.

The V and J genes are TRBV27 and TRBJ2-1, with TRBD2 matching over 11 bases. The CDR3 runs 16 residues. J was trimmed by 0 bases and V by 3 bases; bases with no gene match: 1. The germline gives CDR1 MNHEY, CDR2 SMNVEV (reference sequence). The DNA of the CDR3 is TGTGCCAGCAGTTTTACTAGCGGGAGCTCCTACAATGAGCAGTTCTTC. Translating gives CASSFTSGSSYNEQFF.

The chain employs TRBV30 and TRBJ1-5; weak D call: TRBD1 (5 bases). This CDR3 has 16 amino acids. V lost 0 bases and J 0 bases, leaving 12 bases between the germline ends. Germline loops: CDR1 GTSNPN, CDR2 SVGIG (reference sequence). DNA for the CDR3: TGTGCCTGGAGTGTCCGGCAGGGTGTTAGCAATCAGCCCCAGCATTTT. Translated, it gives CAWSVRQGVSNQPQHF.

The chain has TRBV16 and TRBJ2-3; perhaps TRBD2 as D (5 bases). CDR1 is KGHSY, CDR2 FQNENV, per germline. The ends were cut back, 4 bases at V and 0 bases at J, with 5 bases in the middle. This CDR3 contains 13 residues. CDR3 in amino acids: CASSPGSTDTQYF. CDR3 in DNA: TGTGCCAGCAGCCCGGGGAGCACAGATACGCAGTATTTT.

The CDR3 is CSVEAGDYGYTF. The CDR3 DNA is TGCAGCGTTGAGGCGGGGGACTATGGCTACACCTTC. This chain links TRBV29-1 with TRBJ1-2, with a weak D call TRBD1 (5 bases). V was shortened by 3 bases and J by 3 bases, with 8 bases between the two germline ends. Germline CDR1 and CDR2: SQVTM and ANQGSEA. The CDR3 totals 12 residues.

V gene TRBV7-3 combines with J gene TRBJ2-3; 8 bases are shared with TRBD2. The V gene's germline CDR1 is SGHTA and CDR2 FQGTGA. The CDR3 has 17 residues. V was pared by 1 base and J by 0 bases, with 6 bases of the junction left unmatched. The CDR3: CASSLMGSGTSTDTQYF. The CDR3, as DNA: TGTGCCAGCAGCTTAATGGGTAGCGGGACTAGCACAGATACGCAGTATTTT.

The genes are TRBV6-5 and TRBJ1-5; 8 positions agree with TRBD1. J lost 5 bases, V lost 6 bases, and 9 bases had no gene match. CDR1 is MNHEY and CDR2 is SVGAGI in the germline V gene. This CDR3 is 15 amino acids long. CDR3 residues: CASRTSGGGYQPQHF. The CDR3 DNA sequence: TGTGCCAGCAGAACCTCAGGGGGCGGTTATCAGCCCCAGCATTTT.

The chain is built from TRBV21-1 and TRBJ2-5; TRBD2 is the table's D call, not checked against the DNA. TRBV21-1 is a pseudogene. The CDR3 is made up of 13 amino acids. The chain's CDR3 is CASSKLLVETQYF. In DNA form, the CDR3 reads TGTGCCAGCAGCAAACTCCTAGTAGAGACCCAGTACTTC.

This clone was observed a handful of times. The genes are TRBV5-1 and TRBJ1-5; weak D call: TRBD1 (5 bases). Germline CDR1 is SGHRS and CDR2 is YFSETQ. Trimming took off 5 bases at V and 11 bases at J, with 20 bases between the two ends. The CDR3 extends over 14 amino acids. The CDR3 nucleotides read TGCGCCAGCAGGCCTAGACCCGGGGGAGAGGCCCAGCATTTT. Amino acid sequence: CASRPRPGGEAQHF.

This clone was observed once. The chain combines TRBV5-5 with TRBJ2-1; 12 bases are a match to TRBD2. CDR1 is SGHKS and CDR2 is YYEKEE in the germline V gene (reference sequence). Germline trimming cut 3 bases from V and 6 bases from J; bases unmatched to any gene: 7. This CDR3 contains 16 residues. CDR3 nucleotide sequence: TGTGCCAGCAGCTGGCCGGGACTAGCGGGTGGCAATGAGCAGTTCTTC. It encodes CASSWPGLAGGNEQFF.

The chain combines TRBV27 with TRBJ1-1, with D possibly being TRBD1 (5 bases). The V and J ends lost 7 bases and 3 bases respectively, with 12 bases between them. CDR1 MNHEY and CDR2 SMNVEV come from the germline V gene (reference sequence). The CDR3 sequence is 13 residues long. Here the CDR3 DNA reads TGTGCCAGCAACCTGGGGCCGGACACTGAAGCTTTCTTT. Translated: CASNLGPDTEAFF.

This chain uses TRBV10-1 with TRBJ2-3, with TRBD1 matching over 9 bases. The V gene end was trimmed by 6 bases and the J gene end by 1 base; junction bases not matched to a gene: 14. There are 18 residues in the CDR3. Looked up from germline, CDR1 is WNHNN and CDR2 is SYGVQD (reference sequence). CDR3 amino acids: CASSPGQGRAEGTDTQYF. CDR3 DNA: TGCGCCAGCAGCCCGGGACAGGGAAGGGCCGAGGGCACAGATACGCAGTATTTT.

Note on this clone: The limits of the CDR3 on the DNA are not certain, so only TCRdb's listed CDR3 is given. The chain couples TRBV9 to TRBJ2-2; TRBD1, the D gene given by the table, was not confirmed from the DNA. The CDR3 has 22 amino acids, counting both end residues. CDR1 is SGDLS, CDR2 YYNGEE, per germline. CDR3 amino acids: CASSTRTGRQRGAVFWCGELFF.

This rearrangement joins TRBV5-1 to TRBJ1-1; 8 nucleotides line up with TRBD1. Trimming at V came to 6 bases and at J to 1 base, leaving 5 bases not matched to a gene. Germline V CDR1 and CDR2: SGHRS, YFSETQ. This CDR3 spans 14 amino acids. The CDR3 nucleotides are TGCGCCAGCAAAAGACAGGGGACGAACACTGAAGCTTTCTTT. Translation gives CASKRQGTNTEAFF.

The V gene is TRBV11-1, the J gene TRBJ2-1, with a weak D call TRBD2 (5 bases). V lost 1 base, J lost 7 bases, and 11 bases lay in between. CDR1 SGHAT and CDR2 FQDESV come from the germline V gene (reference sequence). The CDR3 covers 14 residues. CDR3 coding DNA: TGTGCCAGCAGCTTAGTCCCGGGAAGAAATGAGCAGTTCTTC. This encodes CASSLVPGRNEQFF.

The chain combines TRBV9 with TRBJ2-2, with TRBD2 matching 12 bases. J was trimmed by 4 bases and V by 4 bases; bases with no gene match: 5. Per the germline V gene, CDR1 is SGDLS and CDR2 is YYNGEE. The length of the CDR3 is 16 residues. DNA of the CDR3: TGTGCCAGCAGCCCGAGACTAGCGGGAGTCACCGGGGAGCTGTTTTTT. This encodes CASSPRLAGVTGELFF.

The chain joins TRBV10-2 to TRBJ1-1; 7 bases fit TRBD1. Trimming at V came to 6 bases and at J to 3 bases, leaving 10 bases not matched to a gene. CDR3 length equals 15 residues. Per the germline V gene, CDR1 is WSHSY and CDR2 is SAAADI. CDR3 protein: CASRHLQGRHTEAFF. CDR3 coding DNA: TGCGCCAGCAGACATTTACAGGGGCGGCACACTGAAGCTTTCTTT.

This chain uses TRBV14 with TRBJ2-3; 15 nucleotides agree with TRBD2. This CDR3 has 16 amino acids. Germline V gene data show CDR1 as SGHDN and CDR2 as FVKESK. Trimming removed 11 bases from V and 7 bases from J; junction bases left unmatched: 13. This CDR3 is CAFLGGLAGGTYTQYF. The CDR3 DNA reads as TGTGCCTTCCTCGGGGGACTAGCGGGAGGCACTTATACGCAGTATTTT.

The count of this clone is one. This chain uses TRBV2 with TRBJ2-7, with 7 bases lining up with TRBD2. CDR1 and CDR2 from the germline V gene are SNHLY and FYNNEI. The V segment lost 11 bases and the J segment 6 bases; nucleotides outside the gene matches: 13. There are 13 residues in the CDR3. For the CDR3, the DNA is TGTGCCGGGCACTCCGGGGGGTACACCGAGCAGTACTTC. Protein product: CAGHSGGYTEQYF.

The rearrangement joins TRBV27 to TRBJ1-1; D is perhaps TRBD1 (6 bases). Germline V CDR1 and CDR2: MNHEY, SMNVEV (reference sequence). V lost 6 bases and J lost 5, with 19 bases in between. The CDR3 has 15 amino acids. CDR3 region: CASRLTGGFRTEAFF. CDR3 nucleotide sequence: TGTGCCAGCAGACTTACGGGGGGCTTTCGGACTGAAGCTTTCTTT.

The chain links TRBV24-1 to TRBJ1-5; D is possibly TRBD1 (6 bases). Per germline, CDR1 KGHDR and CDR2 SFDVKD. V was trimmed by 4 bases and J by 0 bases, leaving 12 bases between them. There are 16 residues in the CDR3. Here the CDR3 reads CATSEPGDPSNQPQHF. CDR3 DNA: TGTGCCACCAGTGAACCAGGGGACCCTAGCAATCAGCCCCAGCATTTT.

The chain couples TRBV28 to TRBJ2-2; the D gene is possibly TRBD2 (6 bases). Germline assignment: CDR1 MDHEN and CDR2 SYDVKM. Trimming pared 8 bases from V and 2 bases from J, leaving 12 bases between. The CDR3 totals 14 residues. The chain's CDR3 is CASAGQTNTGELFF. The CDR3 DNA follows: TGTGCCAGCGCGGGGCAGACTAACACCGGGGAGCTGTTTTTT.

The V and J genes are TRBV6-1 and TRBJ1-2; a weak D match, TRBD1 (6 bases). Germline lookup yields CDR1 MNHNS and CDR2 SASEGT. V was clipped by 4 bases and J by 4 bases, with 19 bases between them. The CDR3 is 16 amino acids. The CDR3, as DNA: TGTGCCAGCAGTGCGAAGACAGGTCTCGTCCGCTATGGCTACACCTTC. Protein product: CASSAKTGLVRYGYTF.

V is TRBV6-1 and J is TRBJ2-1; 8 bases match TRBD2. Germline loops: CDR1 MNHNS, CDR2 SASEGT. After removal of 4 bases from V and 4 bases from J, the junction contained 12 bases not matched to a gene. The CDR3 totals 17 residues. CDR3 loop: CASSGTPGLVFYNEQFF. The CDR3 nucleotides read TGTGCCAGCAGTGGAACCCCGGGACTAGTGTTTTACAATGAGCAGTTCTTC.